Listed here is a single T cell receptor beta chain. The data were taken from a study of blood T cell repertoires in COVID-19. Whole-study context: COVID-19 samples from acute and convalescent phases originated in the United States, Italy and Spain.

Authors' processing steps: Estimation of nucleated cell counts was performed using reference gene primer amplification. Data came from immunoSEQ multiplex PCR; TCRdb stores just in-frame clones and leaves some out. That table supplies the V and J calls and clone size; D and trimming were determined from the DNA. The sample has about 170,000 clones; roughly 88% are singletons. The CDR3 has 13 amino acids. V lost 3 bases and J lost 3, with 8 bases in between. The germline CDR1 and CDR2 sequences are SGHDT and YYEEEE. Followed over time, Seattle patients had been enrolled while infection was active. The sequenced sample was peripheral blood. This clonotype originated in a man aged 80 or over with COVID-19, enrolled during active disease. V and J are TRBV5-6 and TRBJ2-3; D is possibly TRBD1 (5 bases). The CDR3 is CASSSYRTDTQYF. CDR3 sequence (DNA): TGTGCCAGCAGCTCTTACAGGACAGATACGCAGTATTTT.